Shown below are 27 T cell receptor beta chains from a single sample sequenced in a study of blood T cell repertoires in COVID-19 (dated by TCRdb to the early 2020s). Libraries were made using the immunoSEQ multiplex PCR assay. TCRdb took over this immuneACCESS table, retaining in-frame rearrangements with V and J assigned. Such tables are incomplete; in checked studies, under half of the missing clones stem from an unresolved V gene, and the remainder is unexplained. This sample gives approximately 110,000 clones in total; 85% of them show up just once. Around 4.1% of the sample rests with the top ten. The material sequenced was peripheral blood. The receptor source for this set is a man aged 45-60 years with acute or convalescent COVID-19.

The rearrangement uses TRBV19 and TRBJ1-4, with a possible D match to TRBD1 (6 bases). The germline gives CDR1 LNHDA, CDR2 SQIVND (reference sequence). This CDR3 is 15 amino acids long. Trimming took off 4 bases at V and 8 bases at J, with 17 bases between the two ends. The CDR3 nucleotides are TGTGCCAGTAGTAAAACAGGGACACAGAAGGAAAAACTGTTTTTT. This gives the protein CASSKTGTQKEKLFF.

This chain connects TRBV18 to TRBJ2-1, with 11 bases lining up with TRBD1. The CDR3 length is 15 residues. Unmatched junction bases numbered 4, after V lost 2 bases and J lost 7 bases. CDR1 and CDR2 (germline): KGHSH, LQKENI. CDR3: CASSPAGTGGNEQFF. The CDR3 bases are TGTGCCAGCTCACCAGCCGGGACAGGGGGTAATGAGCAGTTCTTC.

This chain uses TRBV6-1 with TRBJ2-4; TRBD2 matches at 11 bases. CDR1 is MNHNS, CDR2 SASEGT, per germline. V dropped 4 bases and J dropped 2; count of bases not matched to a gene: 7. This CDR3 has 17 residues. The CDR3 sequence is CASSAPGTSGSKNIQYF. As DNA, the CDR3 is TGTGCCAGCAGTGCCCCCGGGACTAGCGGTTCCAAAAACATTCAGTACTTC.

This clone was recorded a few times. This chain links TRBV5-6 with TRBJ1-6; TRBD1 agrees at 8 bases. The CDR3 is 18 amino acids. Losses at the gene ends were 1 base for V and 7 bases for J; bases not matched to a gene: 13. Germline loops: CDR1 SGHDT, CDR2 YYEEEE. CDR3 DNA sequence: TGTGCCAGCAGCTTGCTCTCGGGGACAGGTTTTGGGAATTCACCCCTCCACTTT. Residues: CASSLLSGTGFGNSPLHF. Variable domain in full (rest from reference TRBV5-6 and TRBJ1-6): DAGVTQSPTHLIKTRGQQVTLRCSPKSGHDTVSWYQQALGQGPQFIFQYYEEEERQRGNFPDRFSGHQFPNYSSELNVNALLLGDSALYLCASSLLSGTGFGNSPLHFGNGTRLTVT.

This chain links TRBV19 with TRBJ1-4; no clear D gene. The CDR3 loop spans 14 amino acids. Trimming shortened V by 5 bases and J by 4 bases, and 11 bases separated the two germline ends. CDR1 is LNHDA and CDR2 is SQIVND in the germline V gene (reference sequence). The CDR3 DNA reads TGTGCCAGTAGTCTGGGCCTTCGTAATGAAAAACTGTTTTTT. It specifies CASSLGLRNEKLFF.

The CDR3 sequence: CASSGRVNTGELFF. The CDR3 nucleotides read TGTGCCAGCAGCGGCAGGGTGAACACCGGGGAGCTGTTTTTT. This chain connects TRBV11-2 to TRBJ2-2; weak D call: TRBD1 (5 bases). Germline V gene sequence: CDR1 SGHAT, CDR2 FQNNGV. The V gene lost 5 bases and the J gene lost 1 base, with 8 bases spanning the gap. The CDR3 totals 14 residues.

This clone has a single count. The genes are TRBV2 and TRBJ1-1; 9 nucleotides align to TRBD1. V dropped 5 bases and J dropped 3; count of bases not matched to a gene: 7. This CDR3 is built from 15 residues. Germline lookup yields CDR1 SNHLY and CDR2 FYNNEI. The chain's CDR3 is CASSKGQGPYTEAFF. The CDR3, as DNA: TGTGCCAGCAGTAAGGGACAGGGTCCTTACACTGAAGCTTTCTTT. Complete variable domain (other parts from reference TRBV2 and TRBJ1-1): EPEVTQTPSHQVTQMGQEVILRCVPISNHLYFYWYRQILGQKVEFLVSFYNNEISEKSEIFDDQFSVERPDGSNFTLKIRSTKLEDSAMYFCASSKGQGPYTEAFFGQGTRLTVV.

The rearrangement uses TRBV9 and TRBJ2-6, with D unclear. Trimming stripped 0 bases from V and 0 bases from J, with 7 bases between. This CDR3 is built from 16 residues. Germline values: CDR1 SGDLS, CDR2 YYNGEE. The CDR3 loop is CASSVAGNSGANVLTF. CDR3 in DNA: TGTGCCAGCAGCGTAGCGGGTAACTCTGGGGCCAACGTCCTGACTTTC.

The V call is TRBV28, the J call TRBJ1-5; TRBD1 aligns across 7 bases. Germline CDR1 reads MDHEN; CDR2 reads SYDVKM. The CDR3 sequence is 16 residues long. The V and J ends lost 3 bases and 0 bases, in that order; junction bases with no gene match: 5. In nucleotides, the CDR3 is TGTGCCAGCAGTTTTCCGCAGGGGGGTAGCAATCAGCCCCAGCATTTT. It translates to CASSFPQGGSNQPQHF.

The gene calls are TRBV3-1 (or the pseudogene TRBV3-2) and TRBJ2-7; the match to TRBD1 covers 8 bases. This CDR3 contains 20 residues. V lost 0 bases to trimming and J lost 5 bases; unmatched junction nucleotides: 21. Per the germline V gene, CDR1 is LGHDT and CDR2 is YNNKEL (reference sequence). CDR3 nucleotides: TGTGCCAGCAGCCAAGATGTAGGGTTAGTGCTCGGACAGGGTAACAACGAGCAGTACTTC. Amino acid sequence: CASSQDVGLVLGQGNNEQYF.

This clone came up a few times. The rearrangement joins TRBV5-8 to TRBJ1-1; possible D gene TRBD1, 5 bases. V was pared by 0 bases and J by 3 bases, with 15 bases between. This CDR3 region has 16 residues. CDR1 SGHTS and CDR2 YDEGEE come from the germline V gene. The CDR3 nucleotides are TGTGCCAGCAGCTTGGGTCGGGGCGCGGGGTACACTGAAGCTTTCTTT. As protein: CASSLGRGAGYTEAFF. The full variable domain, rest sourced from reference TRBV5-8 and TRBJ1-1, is EAGVTQSPTHLIKTRGQQATLRCSPISGHTSVYWYQQALGLGLQFLLWYDEGEERNRGNFPPRFSGRQFPNYSSELNVNALELEDSALYLCASSLGRGAGYTEAFFGQGTRLTVV.

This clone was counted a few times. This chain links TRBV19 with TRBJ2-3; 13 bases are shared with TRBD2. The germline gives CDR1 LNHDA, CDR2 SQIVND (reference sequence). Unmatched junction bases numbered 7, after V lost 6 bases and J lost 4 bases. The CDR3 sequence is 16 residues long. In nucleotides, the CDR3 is TGTGCCAGTAGCTCTGGGACTAGCGGGGTAGCAGATACGCAGTATTTT. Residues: CASSSGTSGVADTQYF.

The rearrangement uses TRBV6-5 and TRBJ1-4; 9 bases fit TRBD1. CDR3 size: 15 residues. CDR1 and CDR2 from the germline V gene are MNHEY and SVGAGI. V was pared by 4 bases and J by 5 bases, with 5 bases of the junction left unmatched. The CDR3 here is CASSSRDRENEKLFF. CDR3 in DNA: TGTGCCAGCAGTTCCCGGGACAGGGAGAATGAAAAACTGTTTTTT.

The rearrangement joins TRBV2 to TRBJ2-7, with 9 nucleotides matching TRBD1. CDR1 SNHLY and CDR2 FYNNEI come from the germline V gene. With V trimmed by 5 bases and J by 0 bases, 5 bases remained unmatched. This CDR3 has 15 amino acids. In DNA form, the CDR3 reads TGTGCCAGCAGTCCGACAGGGGGGTACTCCTACGAGCAGTACTTC. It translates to CASSPTGGYSYEQYF.

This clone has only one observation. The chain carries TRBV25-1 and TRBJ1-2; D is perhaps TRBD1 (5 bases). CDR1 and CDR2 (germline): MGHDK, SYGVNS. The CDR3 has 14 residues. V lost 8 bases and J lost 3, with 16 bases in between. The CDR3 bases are TGTGCCAGCGGATGGGGGGGTCGCGACTATGGCTACACCTTC. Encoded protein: CASGWGGRDYGYTF.

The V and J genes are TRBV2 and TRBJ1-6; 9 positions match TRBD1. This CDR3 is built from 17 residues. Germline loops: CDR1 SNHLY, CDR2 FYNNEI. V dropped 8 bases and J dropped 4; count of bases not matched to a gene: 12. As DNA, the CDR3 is TGTGCCAGCGAATCTACGACAGGGGGGGGGTATAATTCACCCCTCCACTTT. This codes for CASESTTGGGYNSPLHF.

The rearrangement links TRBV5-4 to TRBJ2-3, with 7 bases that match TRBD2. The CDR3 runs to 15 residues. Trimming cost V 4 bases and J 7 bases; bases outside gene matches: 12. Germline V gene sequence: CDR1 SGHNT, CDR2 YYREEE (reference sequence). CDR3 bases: TGTGCCAGCAGCCCTGGGGTTCGGGAGGCAAATACGCAGTATTTT. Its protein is CASSPGVREANTQYF.

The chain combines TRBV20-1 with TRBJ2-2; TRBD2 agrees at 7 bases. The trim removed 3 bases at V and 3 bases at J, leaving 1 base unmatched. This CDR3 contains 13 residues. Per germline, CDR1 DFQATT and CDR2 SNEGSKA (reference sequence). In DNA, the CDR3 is TGCAGTGCTAGTACTAGCGACACCGGGGAGCTGTTTTTT. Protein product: CSASTSDTGELFF.

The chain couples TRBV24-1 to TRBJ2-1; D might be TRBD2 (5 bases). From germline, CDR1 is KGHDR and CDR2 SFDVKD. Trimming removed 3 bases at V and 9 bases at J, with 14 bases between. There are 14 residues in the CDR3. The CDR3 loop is CATSDVSARGEQFF. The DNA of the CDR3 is TGTGCCACCAGTGATGTCAGCGCACGGGGTGAGCAGTTCTTC.

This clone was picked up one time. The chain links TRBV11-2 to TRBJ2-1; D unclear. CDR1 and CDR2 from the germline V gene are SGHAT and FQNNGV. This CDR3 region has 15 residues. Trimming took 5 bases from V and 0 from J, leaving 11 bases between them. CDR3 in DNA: TGTGCCAGCAGCCATCCCCCGGGCTCCTACAATGAGCAGTTCTTC. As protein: CASSHPPGSYNEQFF.

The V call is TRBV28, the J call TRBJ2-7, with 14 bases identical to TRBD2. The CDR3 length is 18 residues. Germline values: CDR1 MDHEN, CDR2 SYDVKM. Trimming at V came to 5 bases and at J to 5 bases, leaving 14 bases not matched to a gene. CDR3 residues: CASSTTEGLAGDFDEQYF. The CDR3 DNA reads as TGTGCCAGCAGTACAACCGAGGGACTAGCGGGGGATTTTGACGAGCAGTACTTC.

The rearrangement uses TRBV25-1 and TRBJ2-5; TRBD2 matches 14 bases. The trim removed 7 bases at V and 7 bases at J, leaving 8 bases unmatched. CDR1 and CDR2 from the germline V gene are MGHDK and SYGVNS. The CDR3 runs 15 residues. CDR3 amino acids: CASTPGLAGVGTQYF. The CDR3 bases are TGTGCCAGCACTCCGGGACTAGCGGGAGTGGGGACCCAGTACTTC.

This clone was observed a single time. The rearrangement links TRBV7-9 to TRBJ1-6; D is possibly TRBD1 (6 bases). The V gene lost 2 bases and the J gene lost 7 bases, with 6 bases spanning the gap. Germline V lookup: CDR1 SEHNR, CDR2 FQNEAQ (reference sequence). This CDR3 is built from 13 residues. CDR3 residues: CASSLTGNSPLHF. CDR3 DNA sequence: TGTGCCAGCAGCTTAACAGGGAATTCACCCCTCCACTTT.

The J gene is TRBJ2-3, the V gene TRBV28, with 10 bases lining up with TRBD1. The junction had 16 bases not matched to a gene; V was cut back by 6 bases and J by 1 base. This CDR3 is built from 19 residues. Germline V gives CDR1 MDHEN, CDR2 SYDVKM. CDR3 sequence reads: CASRSISPGQGFGTDTQYF. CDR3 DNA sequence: TGTGCCAGCAGATCTATTTCACCGGGACAGGGGTTTGGCACAGATACGCAGTATTTT.

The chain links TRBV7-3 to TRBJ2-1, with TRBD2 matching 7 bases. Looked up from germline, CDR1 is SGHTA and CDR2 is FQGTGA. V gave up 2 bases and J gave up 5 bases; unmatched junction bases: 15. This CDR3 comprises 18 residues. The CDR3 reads CASSLYSSGGGLNNEQFF. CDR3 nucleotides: TGTGCCAGCAGCTTATACTCTTCCGGCGGGGGACTTAACAATGAGCAGTTCTTC.

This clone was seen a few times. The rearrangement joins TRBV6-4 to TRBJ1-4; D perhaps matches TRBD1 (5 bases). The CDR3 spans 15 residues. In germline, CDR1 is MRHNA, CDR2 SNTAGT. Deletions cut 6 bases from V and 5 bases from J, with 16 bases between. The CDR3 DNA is TGTGCCAGCAGCCGAACGGGACTAAGAAATGAAAAACTGTTTTTT. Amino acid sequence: CASSRTGLRNEKLFF.

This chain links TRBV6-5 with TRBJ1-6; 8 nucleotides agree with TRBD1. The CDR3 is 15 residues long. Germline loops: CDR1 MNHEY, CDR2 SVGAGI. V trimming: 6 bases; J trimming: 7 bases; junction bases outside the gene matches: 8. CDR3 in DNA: TGTGCCAGCAGGTGGATGCAGGGGGCGAATTCACCCCTCCACTTT. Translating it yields CASRWMQGANSPLHF.